Only a few counts were recorded for the clone carrying this T cell receptor (beta chain). TCRdb's table, derived via immunoSEQ multiplex PCR, lists solely in-frame clones and lacks some. The table has 40,000 or so clones, approximately 48% seen once. This sample is drawn from a study of cytotoxic CD8 clonotypes in ibrutinib-treated CLL. In germline, CDR1 is ENHRY, CDR2 SYGVKD. Trimming took 6 bases from V and 3 from J, leaving 15 bases between them. CDR3 length equals 14 residues. The source was PBMCs, collected before ibrutinib treatment. This sequence was found in a human donor with chronic lymphocytic leukemia. The chain links TRBV10-3 to TRBJ2-7; no clear D gene. The CDR3 is CAIRPSDRLYEQYF. As DNA, the CDR3 is TGTGCCATCAGGCCCTCTGACCGCCTCTACGAGCAGTACTTC.